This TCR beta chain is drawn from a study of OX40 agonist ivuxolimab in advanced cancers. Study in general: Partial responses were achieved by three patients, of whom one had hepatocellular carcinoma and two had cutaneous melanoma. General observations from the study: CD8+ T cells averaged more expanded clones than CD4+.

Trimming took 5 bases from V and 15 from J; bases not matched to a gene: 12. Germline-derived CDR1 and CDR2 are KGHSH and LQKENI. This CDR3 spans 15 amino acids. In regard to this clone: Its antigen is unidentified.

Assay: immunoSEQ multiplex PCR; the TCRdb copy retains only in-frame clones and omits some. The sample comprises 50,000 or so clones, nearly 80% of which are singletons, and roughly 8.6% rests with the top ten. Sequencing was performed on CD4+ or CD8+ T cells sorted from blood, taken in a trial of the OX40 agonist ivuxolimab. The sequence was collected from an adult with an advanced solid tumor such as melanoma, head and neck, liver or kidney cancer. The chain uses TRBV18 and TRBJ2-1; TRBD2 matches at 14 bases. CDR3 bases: TGTGCCAGCTCATCGACTGGGACTAGCGGGAGTTCTGGGTTCTTC. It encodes CASSSTGTSGSSGFF.